This T cell receptor beta chain is drawn from a study of CD8 T cells in ankylosing spondylitis. The V gene's germline CDR1 is SGHTA and CDR2 FQGNSA. This CDR3 has 14 residues. Trimming took off 5 bases at V and 0 bases at J, with 9 bases between the two ends. Quantitative 5'-RACE was performed with molecular barcodes, and it yielded the TCR beta libraries. Each CDR3 protein is one row after TCRdb ran MiXCR on the 5' RACE reads. This table holds around 770,000 distinct CDR3 sequences, 12% found once. This clonotype was seen ten or more times. Its antigen is as yet unknown. Study observations and caveats: Existing reports had already noted some motif variants in reactive arthritis synovial fluid and blood. Enrichment of disease-linked clones was reportedly significant in matched ankylosing spondylitis synovial fluid. Relatively rare in peripheral blood, disease-linked clones were also CD8+. Typical of ankylosing spondylitis blood, it appeared, was a TCR beta motif of eight highly homologous variants.

The origin of this receptor is a male donor with ankylosing spondylitis. The chain carries TRBV7-2 and TRBJ2-3; unclear D gene. Input material: blood, either unsorted or a sorted T cell fraction (not recorded which). This chain's CDR3 is CASSPWSSTDTQYF. CDR3 bases: TGTGCCAGCAGCCCCTGGTCTAGCACAGATACGCAGTATTTT.